The 25 T cell receptor beta chains presented below share a single source sample, sequenced in a study of identical twins. TCRdb re-called the 5' RACE reads through MiXCR, storing one row per CDR3 protein. The sample carries 230,000 or so distinct CDR3 sequences, roughly 8.7% recorded once. The sample was also reused in another study, on yellow fever vaccine responses in identical twins.

Sequenced input: CD8+ T cells sorted from blood. Receptors originate from a young woman in good health.

This clonotype showed up just a few times. The chain couples TRBV5-6 to TRBJ1-4; no clear D. The CDR3 consists of 14 residues. Trimming cost V 4 bases and J 3 bases, with 10 bases left between them. In germline, CDR1 is SGHDT, CDR2 YYEEEE. CDR3 residues: CASSDISANEKLFF. CDR3 sequence (DNA): TGTGCCAGCAGCGACATTAGTGCTAATGAAAAACTGTTTTTT.

V gene TRBV28 combines with J gene TRBJ2-5, with 7 positions matching TRBD1. The CDR3 runs 14 residues. CDR1 and CDR2 (germline): MDHEN, SYDVKM. V lost 6 bases and J lost 5; bases outside the gene matches: 9. CDR3 DNA sequence: TGTGCCAGCAGGGCCGGGACAGTTTTTGAGACCCAGTACTTC. Amino acid sequence: CASRAGTVFETQYF.

This clonotype has more than one count but fewer than ten. The chain joins TRBV3-1 to TRBJ1-2; 7 bases are a match to TRBD1. The V gene's germline CDR1 is LGHDT and CDR2 YNNKEL (reference sequence). CDR3 length equals 15 residues. J gave up 5 bases and V 4 bases, and 10 bases lay outside the gene matches. The CDR3 loop reads CASSRSDRELYGYTF. For the CDR3, the DNA is TGTGCCAGCAGCCGTTCCGACAGGGAACTGTATGGCTACACCTTC.

The J gene is TRBJ2-5, the V gene TRBV6-1; 8 bases are a match to TRBD1. Per the germline V gene, CDR1 is MNHNS and CDR2 is SASEGT. J gave up 2 bases and V 5 bases, and 4 bases lay outside the gene matches. The CDR3 runs 14 residues. CDR3 loop: CASSPWTGQETQYF. The CDR3 nucleotides read TGTGCCAGCAGTCCTTGGACAGGGCAAGAGACCCAGTACTTC.

The table lists this clonotype with many counts. This chain's CDR3 is CASSLRENYEQYF. The DNA for the CDR3 is TGCGCCAGCAGCTTGCGGGAGAACTACGAGCAGTACTTC. This sequence joins TRBV5-1 and TRBJ2-7, with a possible D match to TRBD2 (6 bases). The CDR3 covers 13 residues. Germline CDR1 and CDR2: SGHRS and YFSETQ. V lost 1 base and J lost 3, with 8 bases in between.

This clonotype was observed a few times. The chain uses TRBV9 and TRBJ2-7, with D perhaps TRBD2 (5 bases). Germline lookup yields CDR1 SGDLS and CDR2 YYNGEE. The ends were cut back, 0 bases at V and 2 bases at J, with 12 bases in the middle. This CDR3 contains 15 residues. CDR3 nucleotide sequence: TGTGCCAGCAGCGTAGCTACGGGGTTAACCTACGAGCAGTACTTC. Translating gives CASSVATGLTYEQYF.

This clonotype was counted only a few times. The J gene is TRBJ2-1, the V gene TRBV4-1, with 12 bases aligning to TRBD2. This CDR3 has 16 amino acids. Germline V gives CDR1 MGHRA, CDR2 YSYEKL. Trimming removed 5 bases from V and 4 bases from J; junction bases left unmatched: 6. CDR3 DNA: TGCGCCAGCAGCACGACAGGGACTAGCGGGTACAATGAGCAGTTCTTC. The encoded protein is CASSTTGTSGYNEQFF.

The chain recombines TRBV6-2 or TRBV6-3 with TRBJ2-1; 9 bases match TRBD1. The V gene's germline CDR1 is MNHEY and CDR2 SVGEGT. V dropped 8 bases and J dropped 8; count of bases not matched to a gene: 19. The CDR3 consists of 17 residues. CDR3 residues: CASLFFPGQGSQYEQFF. CDR3 bases: TGTGCCAGCTTATTTTTTCCGGGACAGGGTTCACAATATGAGCAGTTCTTC.

The chain combines TRBV27 with TRBJ2-5; 11 nucleotides align to TRBD2. Germline assignment: CDR1 MNHEY and CDR2 SMNVEV (reference sequence). V was pared by 5 bases and J by 4 bases, with 12 bases of the junction left unmatched. The CDR3 is 17 residues long. This chain's CDR3 is CASSLQSSGGIRETQYF. The CDR3 DNA follows: TGTGCCAGCAGTCTCCAATCTAGCGGGGGGATCCGAGAGACCCAGTACTTC.

Only a few counts were recorded for this clonotype. The chain uses TRBV11-2 and TRBJ2-7; D uncertain. The CDR3 consists of 14 residues. V lost 4 bases and J 0 bases, leaving 10 bases between the germline ends. Germline V gives CDR1 SGHAT, CDR2 FQNNGV. This CDR3 reads CASSSDNPSYEQYF. CDR3 nucleotide sequence: TGTGCCAGCAGCTCCGACAACCCCTCCTACGAGCAGTACTTC. The complete variable domain, with remaining parts taken from reference TRBV11-2 and TRBJ2-7, reads EAGVAQSPRYKIIEKRQSVAFWCNPISGHATLYWYQQILGQGPKLLIQFQNNGVVDDSQLPKDRFSAERLKGVDSTLKIQPAKLEDSAVYLCASSSDNPSYEQYFGPGTRLTVT.

There are a few counts of this clonotype. Germline and junction disagree at one end, which may indicate a read error. V gene TRBV7-7 combines with J gene TRBJ2-7, with no clear D. CDR1 and CDR2 (germline): SSHAT, FNYEAQ (reference sequence). The CDR3 is made up of 13 amino acids. The CDR3 reads CASSLVAVGEQYF. The CDR3 DNA sequence: TGTGCTAGCAGCTTAGTGGCGGTGGGCGAGCAGTACTTC.

In its sample, this clonotype was seen a few times. The V gene is TRBV4-3, the J gene TRBJ2-7; D is unclear. Germline lookup yields CDR1 LGHNA and CDR2 YSLEER. V lost 4 bases, J lost 2 bases, and 18 bases lay in between. The CDR3 contains 16 residues. The CDR3 DNA is TGCGCCAGCAGCCCCCGCAGCACGAGCGAACCCTACGAGCAGTACTTC. Its translation: CASSPRSTSEPYEQYF.

The gene calls are TRBV11-2 and TRBJ2-7; TRBD1 matches at 11 bases. The germline V gene encodes CDR1 SGHAT and CDR2 FQNNGV. This CDR3 is built from 18 residues. Trimming at V came to 5 bases and at J to 9 bases, leaving 21 bases not matched to a gene. The CDR3 is CASSLLPPGQGASNVQYF. The CDR3 coding sequence is TGTGCCAGCAGCCTACTCCCCCCAGGACAGGGGGCCTCCAACGTGCAGTACTTC.

The J gene is TRBJ2-5, the V gene TRBV6-5; 12 nucleotides agree with TRBD2. Germline assignment: CDR1 MNHEY and CDR2 SVGAGI. The CDR3 extends over 16 amino acids. The J segment lost 5 bases and the V segment lost 0 bases, leaving 4 bases of the junction unmatched. The CDR3 DNA follows: TGTGCCAGCAGTTACTCGACTAGCGGGGGCGGGGAGACCCAGTACTTC. Translating gives CASSYSTSGGGETQYF.

CDR3 DNA: TGTGCCAGCTCACAACAGGGGGATTCGGAAAAACTGTTTTTT. Protein: CASSQQGDSEKLFF. The rearrangement links TRBV18 to TRBJ1-4, with 8 bases identical to TRBD1. Germline V gives CDR1 KGHSH, CDR2 LQKENI. The CDR3 spans 14 residues. V lost 4 bases to trimming and J lost 8 bases; unmatched junction nucleotides: 6.

For the CDR3, the DNA is TGTGCCAGCAGCTTTCAGGCCTACAATGAGCAGTTCTTC. Translation gives CASSFQAYNEQFF. The rearrangement uses TRBV7-8 and TRBJ2-1; no clear D gene. CDR3 length: 13 residues. V dropped 3 bases and J dropped 2 bases, with 5 bases sitting between them. The germline V gene has CDR1 SGHVS and CDR2 FQNEAQ.

This clonotype was recorded a few times. The chain is built from TRBV2 and TRBJ1-1; D is unclear. The CDR3 covers 11 residues. The V gene's germline CDR1 is SNHLY and CDR2 FYNNEI. The germline V and J ends were trimmed by 9 bases and 1 base, with 6 bases remaining between them. The CDR3 bases are TGTGCCAGTAACAGGAACACTGAAGCTTTCTTT. It yields the protein CASNRNTEAFF.

The rearrangement links TRBV11-3 to TRBJ2-1; TRBD2 might be the D (5 bases). Trimming stripped 1 base from V and 2 bases from J, with 6 bases between. The CDR3 totals 14 residues. The germline V gene has CDR1 SGHNT and CDR2 YENEEA. The CDR3 protein is CASSLAAAYNEQFF. As DNA, the CDR3 is TGTGCCAGCAGCTTAGCAGCGGCCTACAATGAGCAGTTCTTC.

This clonotype was observed many times. The chain has TRBV12-3 or TRBV12-4 and TRBJ2-3; D unclear. This CDR3 contains 16 residues. The V gene lost 6 bases and the J gene lost 2 bases, with 18 bases spanning the gap. The CDR3: CASSLQESSITDTQYF. The CDR3 DNA follows: TGTGCCAGCAGCCTCCAAGAGTCCTCTATCACAGATACGCAGTATTTT.

V and J are TRBV7-8 and TRBJ2-1; 8 nucleotides agree with TRBD1. V lost 7 bases, J lost 4 bases, and 12 bases stayed unmatched. This CDR3 is built from 16 residues. Germline loops: CDR1 SGHVS, CDR2 FQNEAQ. CDR3 DNA: TGTGCCAGCATGATGTCAGGGGGCGAGTTTTACAATGAGCAGTTCTTC. This codes for CASMMSGGEFYNEQFF.

The CDR3 sequence: CASSVDNQKGTEFYNSPLHF. For the CDR3, the DNA is TGTGCCAGCAGTGTCGACAACCAGAAAGGGACAGAGTTCTATAATTCACCCCTCCACTTT. The V gene is TRBV2, the J gene TRBJ1-6; 7 bases fit TRBD1. CDR3 size: 20 residues. Per the germline V gene, CDR1 is SNHLY and CDR2 is FYNNEI. Trimming at V came to 4 bases and at J to 3 bases, leaving 18 bases not matched to a gene.

The chain carries TRBV6-1 and TRBJ1-5; D is undetermined. V was trimmed by 2 bases and J by 9 bases, leaving 11 bases between them. The germline V gene encodes CDR1 MNHNS and CDR2 SASEGT. The CDR3 totals 13 residues. DNA of the CDR3: TGTGCCAGCAGTGAACAAGAAAACGGGCCCCAGCATTTT. It yields the protein CASSEQENGPQHF.

At least ten counts were recorded for this clonotype. The chain links TRBV6-1 to TRBJ2-3, with 8 positions matching TRBD1. The CDR3 extends over 16 amino acids. V lost 6 bases and J lost 4; bases outside the gene matches: 12. CDR1 and CDR2 (germline): MNHNS, SASEGT. The CDR3 loop is CASRQTGDIFADTQYF. DNA of the CDR3: TGTGCCAGCAGGCAGACAGGGGATATTTTCGCAGATACGCAGTATTTT.

The chain carries TRBV7-6 and TRBJ2-7; 13 bases map to TRBD2. The CDR3 totals 16 residues. From germline, CDR1 is SGHVS and CDR2 FNYEAQ. The J segment lost 2 bases and the V segment lost 5 bases, leaving 6 bases of the junction unmatched. The CDR3 protein is CASSIGTSGDTYEQYF. CDR3 bases: TGTGCCAGCAGCATCGGGACTAGCGGGGATACCTACGAGCAGTACTTC. The full variable domain, completed using reference TRBV7-6 and TRBJ2-7, is GAGVSQSPRYKVTKRGQDVALRCDPISGHVSLYWYRQALGQGPEFLTYFNYEAQQDKSGLPNDRFSAERPEGSISTLTIQRTEQRDSAMYRCASSIGTSGDTYEQYFGPGTRLTVT.

This clonotype was seen a few times. The chain joins TRBV9 to TRBJ2-7; D remains unclear. There are 15 residues in the CDR3. In germline, CDR1 is SGDLS, CDR2 YYNGEE. The V gene lost 0 bases and the J gene lost 0 bases, with 10 bases spanning the gap. The CDR3 sequence: CASSVDTASSYEQYF. The CDR3 nucleotides are TGTGCCAGCAGCGTAGACACGGCCAGCTCCTACGAGCAGTACTTC.